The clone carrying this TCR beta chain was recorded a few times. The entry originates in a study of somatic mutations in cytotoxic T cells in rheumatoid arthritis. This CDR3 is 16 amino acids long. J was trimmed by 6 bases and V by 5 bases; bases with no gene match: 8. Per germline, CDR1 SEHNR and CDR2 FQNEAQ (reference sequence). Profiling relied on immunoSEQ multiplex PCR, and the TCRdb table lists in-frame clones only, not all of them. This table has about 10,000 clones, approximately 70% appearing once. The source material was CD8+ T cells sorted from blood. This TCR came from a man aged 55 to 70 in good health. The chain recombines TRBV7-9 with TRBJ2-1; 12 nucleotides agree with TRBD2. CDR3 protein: CASSGPTSGSSNEQFF. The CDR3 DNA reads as TGTGCCAGCAGCGGACCGACTAGCGGGAGTAGCAATGAGCAGTTCTTC.